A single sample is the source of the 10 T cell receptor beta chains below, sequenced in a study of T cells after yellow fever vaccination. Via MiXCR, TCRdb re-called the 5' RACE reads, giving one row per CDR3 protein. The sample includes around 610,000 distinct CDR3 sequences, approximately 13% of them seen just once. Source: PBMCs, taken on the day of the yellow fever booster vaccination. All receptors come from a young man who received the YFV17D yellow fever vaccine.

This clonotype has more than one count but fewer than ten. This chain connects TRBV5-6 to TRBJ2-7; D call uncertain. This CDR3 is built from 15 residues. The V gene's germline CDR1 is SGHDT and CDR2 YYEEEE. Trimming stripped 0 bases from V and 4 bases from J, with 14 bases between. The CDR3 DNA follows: TGTGCCAGCAGCTTGGTCTTAGCTGTGGGGTACGAGCAGTACTTC. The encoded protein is CASSLVLAVGYEQYF. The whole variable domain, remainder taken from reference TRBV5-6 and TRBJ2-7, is DAGVTQSPTHLIKTRGQQVTLRCSPKSGHDTVSWYQQALGQGPQFIFQYYEEEERQRGNFPDRFSGHQFPNYSSELNVNALLLGDSALYLCASSLVLAVGYEQYFGPGTRLTVT.

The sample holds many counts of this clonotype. Here the CDR3 DNA reads TGTGCCAGCAGCGCCGCGGGGAGAAACACTGAAGCTTTCTTT. It yields the protein CASSAAGRNTEAFF. V usage is TRBV9 and J usage is TRBJ1-1; D gene ambiguous. Between the trimmed V and J ends, which lost 3 bases and 2 bases, there was a span of 11 bases. CDR3 length equals 14 residues. The germline gives CDR1 SGDLS, CDR2 YYNGEE. Supplemented by reference TRBV9 and TRBJ1-1, the full variable domain reads DSGVTQTPKHLITATGQRVTLRCSPRSGDLSVYWYQQSLDQGLQFLIQYYNGEERAKGNILERFSAQQFPDLHSELNLSSLELGDSALYFCASSAAGRNTEAFFGQGTRLTVV.

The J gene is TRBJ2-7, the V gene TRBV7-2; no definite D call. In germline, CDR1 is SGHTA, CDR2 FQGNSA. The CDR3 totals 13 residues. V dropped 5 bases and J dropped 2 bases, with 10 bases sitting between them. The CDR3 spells CASSPWSTYEQYF. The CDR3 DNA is TGTGCCAGCAGCCCCTGGTCGACCTACGAGCAGTACTTC.

In nucleotides, the CDR3 is TGCAGTGCTAACCAAATGACTAGCGGGAGTAATGAGCAGTTCTTC. Translation: CSANQMTSGSNEQFF. The chain couples TRBV20-1 to TRBJ2-1, with 12 nucleotides matching TRBD2. The CDR3 runs to 15 residues. The V gene end was trimmed by 4 bases and the J gene end by 7 bases; junction bases not matched to a gene: 8. Germline V gene lookup returns CDR1 DFQATT and CDR2 SNEGSKA (reference sequence).

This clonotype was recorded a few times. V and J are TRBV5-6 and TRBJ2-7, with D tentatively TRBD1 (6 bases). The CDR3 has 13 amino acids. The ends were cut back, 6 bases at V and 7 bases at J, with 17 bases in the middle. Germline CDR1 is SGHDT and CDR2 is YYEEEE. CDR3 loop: CASTLRTAVEQYF. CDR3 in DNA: TGTGCCAGCACCCTTAGGACAGCTGTTGAGCAGTACTTC.

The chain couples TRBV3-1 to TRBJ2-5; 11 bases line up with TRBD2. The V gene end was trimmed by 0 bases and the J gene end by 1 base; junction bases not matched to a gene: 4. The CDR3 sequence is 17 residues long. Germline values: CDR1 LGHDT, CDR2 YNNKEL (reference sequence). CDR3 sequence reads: CASSQDPSGRSQETQYF. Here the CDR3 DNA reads TGTGCCAGCAGCCAAGACCCTAGCGGGAGGTCCCAAGAGACCCAGTACTTC.

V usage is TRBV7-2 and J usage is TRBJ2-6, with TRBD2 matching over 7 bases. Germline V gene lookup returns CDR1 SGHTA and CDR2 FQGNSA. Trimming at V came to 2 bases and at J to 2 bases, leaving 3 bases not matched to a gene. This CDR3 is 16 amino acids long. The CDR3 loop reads CASSLKAGAGANVLTF. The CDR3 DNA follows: TGTGCCAGCAGCTTAAAGGCGGGAGCTGGGGCCAACGTCCTGACTTTC.

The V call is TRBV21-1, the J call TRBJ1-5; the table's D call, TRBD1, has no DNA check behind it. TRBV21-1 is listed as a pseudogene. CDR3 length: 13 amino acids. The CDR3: CASSNRGLLPQHF. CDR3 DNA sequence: TGTGCCAGCAGCAACAGGGGCCTTTTGCCCCAGCATTTT.

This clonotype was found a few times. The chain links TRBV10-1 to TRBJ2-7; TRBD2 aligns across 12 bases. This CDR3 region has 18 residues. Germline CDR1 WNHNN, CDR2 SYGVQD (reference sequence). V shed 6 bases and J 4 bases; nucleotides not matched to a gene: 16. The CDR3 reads CASSAPSGRVIQVYEQYF. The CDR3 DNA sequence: TGCGCCAGCAGCGCCCCTAGCGGGAGGGTCATCCAGGTTTACGAGCAGTACTTC.

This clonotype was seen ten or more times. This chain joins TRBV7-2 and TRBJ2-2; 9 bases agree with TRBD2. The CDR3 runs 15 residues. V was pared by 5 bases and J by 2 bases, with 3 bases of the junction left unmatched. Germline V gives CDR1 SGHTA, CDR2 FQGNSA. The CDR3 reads CASSQTSGNTGELFF. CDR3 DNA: TGTGCCAGCAGCCAGACTAGCGGAAACACCGGGGAGCTGTTTTTT. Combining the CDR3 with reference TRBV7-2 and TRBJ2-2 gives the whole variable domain GAGVSQSPSNKVTEKGKDVELRCDPISGHTALYWYRQSLGQGLEFLIYFQGNSAPDKSGLPSDRFSAERTGGSVSTLTIQRTQQEDSAVYLCASSQTSGNTGELFFGEGSRLTVL.